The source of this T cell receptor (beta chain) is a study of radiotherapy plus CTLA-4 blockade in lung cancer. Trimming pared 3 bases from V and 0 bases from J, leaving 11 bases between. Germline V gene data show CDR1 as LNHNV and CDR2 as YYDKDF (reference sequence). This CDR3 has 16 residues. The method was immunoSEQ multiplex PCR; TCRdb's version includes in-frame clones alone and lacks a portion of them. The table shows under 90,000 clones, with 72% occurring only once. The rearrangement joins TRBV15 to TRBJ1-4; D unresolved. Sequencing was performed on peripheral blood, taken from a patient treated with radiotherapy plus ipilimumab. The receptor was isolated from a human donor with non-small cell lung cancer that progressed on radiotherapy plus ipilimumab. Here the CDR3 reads CATSSSFLATNEKLFF. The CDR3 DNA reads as TGTGCCACCAGCAGTTCCTTCTTGGCAACTAATGAAAAACTGTTTTTT. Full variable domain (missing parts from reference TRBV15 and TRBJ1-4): DAMVIQNPRYQVTQFGKPVTLSCSQTLNHNVMYWYQQKSSQAPKLLFHYYDKDFNNEADTPDNFQSRRPNTSFCFLDIRSPGLGDTAMYLCATSSSFLATNEKLFFGSGTQLSVL.